This TCR beta chain is from a study of CD8+ T cells in alopecia areata. Study conclusions and caveats: During tofacitinib treatment, many expanded lesional clones remained in scalp and blood.

Stated treatment: oral pan-JAK inhibitor, 5-10 mg twice daily. The trim removed 5 bases at V and 0 bases at J, leaving 9 bases unmatched. The CDR3 has 16 residues. Germline V lookup: CDR1 SQVTM, CDR2 ANQGSEA. On this clone: Its specificity is unknown.

RNA, once extracted, was reverse transcribed into cDNA for use as the sequencing template. Method: immunoSEQ multiplex PCR; TCRdb's copy keeps in-frame clones and lacks some. The sample lists roughly 120,000 clones, roughly 58% occurring once. This TCR came from a human donor with alopecia areata. Sample: CD8+ T cells sorted from blood, taken at week 4, from a patient treated with tofacitinib. The chain joins TRBV29-1 to TRBJ1-1; 10 bases align to TRBD1. DNA for the CDR3: TGCAGCGTTTTGGGGGGGACAGGGGCCTTGAACACTGAAGCTTTCTTT. Protein product: CSVLGGTGALNTEAFF.